This T cell receptor (beta chain) originates from a study of cytomegalovirus exposure and HLA in healthy donors. About the research overall: The use of the same platform for the 120 or so validation repertoires and the approximately 730 first-cohort repertoires was reported by a later analysis. Study-wide results and limits: Among TCR sequences, most were rare, though some public TCRs appeared in many donors. A few CMV-associated chains were confirmed in vitro to be specific for CMV antigens.

The CDR3 totals 16 residues. V was pared by 6 bases and J by 0 bases, with 15 bases between. Germline values: CDR1 MNHNY, CDR2 SVGAGI (reference sequence). The table came from immunoSEQ multiplex PCR; TCRdb's copy has only in-frame clones and leaves some out. The sample includes approximately 200,000 clones, just over 90% of them seen just once. A roughly 120-subject validation cohort, separate from the approximately 610-subject first cohort, supplied the donors. A note on this clone: Its cognate antigen is unknown.

This TCR derives from a woman younger than 35 in good health and CMV-seronegative. The V gene is TRBV6-6, the J gene TRBJ1-3; D may be TRBD1 (5 bases). The sequenced sample was PBMCs. The CDR3 reads CASSPTVGGSGNTIYF. The CDR3, as DNA: TGTGCCAGCAGCCCCACCGTGGGGGGCTCTGGAAACACCATATATTTT.